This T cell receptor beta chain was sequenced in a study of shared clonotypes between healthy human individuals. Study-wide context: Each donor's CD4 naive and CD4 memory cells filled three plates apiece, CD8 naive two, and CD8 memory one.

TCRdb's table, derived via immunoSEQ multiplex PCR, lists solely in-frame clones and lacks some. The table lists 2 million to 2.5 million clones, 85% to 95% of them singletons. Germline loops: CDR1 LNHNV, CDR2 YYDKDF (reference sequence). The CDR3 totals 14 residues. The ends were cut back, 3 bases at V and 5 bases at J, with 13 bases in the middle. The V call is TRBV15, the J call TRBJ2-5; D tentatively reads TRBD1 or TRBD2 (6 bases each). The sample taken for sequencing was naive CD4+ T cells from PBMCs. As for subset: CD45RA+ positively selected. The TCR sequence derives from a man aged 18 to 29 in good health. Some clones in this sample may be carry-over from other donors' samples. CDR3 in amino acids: CATSRGGAPETQYF. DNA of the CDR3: TGTGCCACCAGCAGGGGGGGCGCCCCGGAGACCCAGTACTTC.